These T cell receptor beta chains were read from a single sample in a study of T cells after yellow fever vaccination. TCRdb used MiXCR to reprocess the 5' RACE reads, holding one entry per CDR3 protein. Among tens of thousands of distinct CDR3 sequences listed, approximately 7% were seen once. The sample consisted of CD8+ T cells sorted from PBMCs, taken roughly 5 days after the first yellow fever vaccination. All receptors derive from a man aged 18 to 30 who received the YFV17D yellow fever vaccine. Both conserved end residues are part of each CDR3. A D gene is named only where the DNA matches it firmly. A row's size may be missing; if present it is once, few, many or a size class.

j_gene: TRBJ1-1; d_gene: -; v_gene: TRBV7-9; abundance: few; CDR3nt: TGTGCCAGCAGCTTAGGCGGGGCGGGTGAAGCTTTCTTT; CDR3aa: CASSLGGAGEAFF
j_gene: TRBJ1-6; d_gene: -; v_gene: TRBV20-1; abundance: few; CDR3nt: TGCAGTGCTAAGGACTATAAAAACGGCCCGGGGAATTCACCCCTCCACTTT; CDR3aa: CSAKDYKNGPGNSPLHF
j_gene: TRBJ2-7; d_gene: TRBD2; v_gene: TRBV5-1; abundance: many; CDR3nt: TGCGCCAGCAGCTCCGGACTAGCGGGGTGGGAGCAGTACTTC; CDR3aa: CASSSGLAGWEQYF
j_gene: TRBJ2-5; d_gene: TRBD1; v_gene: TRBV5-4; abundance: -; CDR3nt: TGTGCCGCTACAGGGGGGTTGGGCGTTGAGACCCAGTACTTC; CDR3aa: CAATGGLGVETQYF
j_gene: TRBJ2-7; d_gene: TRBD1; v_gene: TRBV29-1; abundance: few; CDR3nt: TGCAGCGCTTGGGCCCTCGCCTCCGGGACAGCAATCTCCTACGAGCAGTACTTC; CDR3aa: CSAWALASGTAISYEQYF
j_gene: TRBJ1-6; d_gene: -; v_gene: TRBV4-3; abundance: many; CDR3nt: TGCGCCAGCAGCCAATACGATGATAATTCACCCCTCCACTTT; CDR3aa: CASSQYDDNSPLHF
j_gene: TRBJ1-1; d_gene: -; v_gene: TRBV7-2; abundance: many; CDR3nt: TGTGCCAGCAGCTTAGGAAGGACTGAAGCTTTCTTT; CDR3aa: CASSLGRTEAFF
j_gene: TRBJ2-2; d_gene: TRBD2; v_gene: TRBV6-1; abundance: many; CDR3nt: TGTGCCAGCAGTCGACTAGCGGGGGCCTCTTCCGGGGAGCTGTTTTTT; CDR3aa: CASSRLAGASSGELFF
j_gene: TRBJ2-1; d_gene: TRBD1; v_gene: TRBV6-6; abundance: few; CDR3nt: TGTGCCGCCGCGCAGGGGGCGCCTGAGCAGTTCTTC; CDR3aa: CAAAQGAPEQFF
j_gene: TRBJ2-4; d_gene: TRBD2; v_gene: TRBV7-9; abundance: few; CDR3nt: TGTGCCAGCTCCTCCCCGCGGGGGGACAAAAACATTCAGTACTTC; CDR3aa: CASSSPRGDKNIQYF
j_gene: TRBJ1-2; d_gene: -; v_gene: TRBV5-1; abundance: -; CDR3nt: TGCGCCAGCAGCATTGGATCCACGTATGGCTACACCTTC; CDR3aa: CASSIGSTYGYTF
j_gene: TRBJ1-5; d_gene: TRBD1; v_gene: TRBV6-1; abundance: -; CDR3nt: TGTGCCAGCAGTATTGACAGGGGTGGCAATCAGCCCCAGCATTTT; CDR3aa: CASSIDRGGNQPQHF
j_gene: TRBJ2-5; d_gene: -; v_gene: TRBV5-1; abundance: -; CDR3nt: TGCGCCAGAAACGGAGCCGAAGGGACCCAGTACTTC; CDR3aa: CARNGAEGTQYF
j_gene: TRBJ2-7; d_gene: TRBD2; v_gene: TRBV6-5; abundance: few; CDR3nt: TGTGCCAGCAGTTACGGCACGGGGGGGGGCTACGAGCAGTACTTC; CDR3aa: CASSYGTGGGYEQYF
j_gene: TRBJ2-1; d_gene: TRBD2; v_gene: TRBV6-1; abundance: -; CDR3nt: TGTGCCAGCAGTAGAAGCGGGGGCTTGTACAATGAGCAGTTCTTC; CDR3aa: CASSRSGGLYNEQFF
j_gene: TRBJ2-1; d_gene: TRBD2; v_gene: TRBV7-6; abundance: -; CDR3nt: TGTGCCAGCAGCTCTCCGACTAGCCCCCCGGGGCAGTTCTTC; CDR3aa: CASSSPTSPPGQFF
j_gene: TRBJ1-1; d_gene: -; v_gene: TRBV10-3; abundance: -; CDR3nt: TGTGCCATCAGAAGACAGGAGTCCACTGAAGCTTTCTTT; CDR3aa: CAIRRQESTEAFF
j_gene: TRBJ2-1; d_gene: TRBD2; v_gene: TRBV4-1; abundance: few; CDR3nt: TGCGCCAGCAGTCTCGCGACTAGCGGGGGCTACAATGAGCAGTTCTTC; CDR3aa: CASSLATSGGYNEQFF
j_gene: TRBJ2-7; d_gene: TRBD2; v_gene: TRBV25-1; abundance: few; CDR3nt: TGTGCCAGCAGTGAATGGGGCGGGGGGACGTACGAGCAGTACTTC; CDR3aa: CASSEWGGGTYEQYF
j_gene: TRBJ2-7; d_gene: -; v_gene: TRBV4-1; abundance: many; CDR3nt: TGCGCCAGCAGCGGCCGGGACGTAGGTTACGAGCAGTACTTC; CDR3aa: CASSGRDVGYEQYF
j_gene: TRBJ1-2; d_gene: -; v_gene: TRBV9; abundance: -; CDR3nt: TGTGCCAGCAGCGTAGACAGCTCCTATGGCTACACCTTC; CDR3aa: CASSVDSSYGYTF
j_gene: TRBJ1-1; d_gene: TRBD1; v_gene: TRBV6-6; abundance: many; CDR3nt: TGTGCCAGCACCGGGACAGGGGGCACTGAAGCTTTCTTT; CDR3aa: CASTGTGGTEAFF